The present T cell receptor (beta chain) was sequenced within a study of T-cell memory formation after mild COVID-19. Study context: Each donor largely had its own TCR clusters. General study points: A second wave of clones peaked on day 37, and their SARS-CoV-2 specificity went unconfirmed.

One entry per CDR3 protein, called by TCRdb with MiXCR from the 5' RACE reads. Of hundreds of thousands of distinct CDR3 sequences in the sample, over 15% were seen once. About this clonotype: Its specificity is unknown.

The sequencing input was PBMCs or a T cell subset sorted from them (not recorded which). The sequence derives from an adult woman who had mild COVID-19 (a few samples of this study predate the infection). Cell type and time point are not known.

DNA for the CDR3: TGTGCCAGCAGTGAGGACAGGGGAGGAGGTACTGAAGCTTTCTTT. Its protein is CASSEDRGGGTEAFF. This chain uses TRBV2 with TRBJ1-1; 9 nucleotides agree with TRBD1. Trimming removed 3 bases from V and 5 bases from J; junction bases left unmatched: 7. Looked up from germline, CDR1 is SNHLY and CDR2 is FYNNEI. The CDR3 is made up of 15 amino acids.